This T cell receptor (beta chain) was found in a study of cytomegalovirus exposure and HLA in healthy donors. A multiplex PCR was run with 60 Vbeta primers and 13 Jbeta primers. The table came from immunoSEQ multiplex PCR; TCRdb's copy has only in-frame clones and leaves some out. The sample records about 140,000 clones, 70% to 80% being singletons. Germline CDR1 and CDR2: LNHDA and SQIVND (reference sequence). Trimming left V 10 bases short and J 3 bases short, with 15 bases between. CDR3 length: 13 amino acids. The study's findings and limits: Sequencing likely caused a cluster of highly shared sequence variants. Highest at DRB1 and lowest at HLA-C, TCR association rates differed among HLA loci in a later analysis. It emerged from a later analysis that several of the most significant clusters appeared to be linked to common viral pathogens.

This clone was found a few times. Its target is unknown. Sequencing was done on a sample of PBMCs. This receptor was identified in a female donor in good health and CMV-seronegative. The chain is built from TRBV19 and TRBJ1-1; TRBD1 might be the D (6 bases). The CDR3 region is CAILGQGHTEAFF. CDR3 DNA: TGTGCCATTCTGGGGCAGGGGCACACTGAAGCTTTCTTT.